This TCR beta chain was recorded in a study of a mutant IDH1 vaccine in newly diagnosed glioma. Clones were sequenced by immunoSEQ multiplex PCR, and TCRdb holds only the in-frame ones, with some missing. The table records nearly 55,000 clones, approximately 81% of them present only once. This clone was counted a single time. Its matching antigen is unknown. The CDR3 extends over 17 amino acids. Trimming left V 5 bases short and J 1 base short, with 17 bases between. Germline CDR1 is SGHVS and CDR2 is FQNEAQ. As for time point: week 5, during vaccination. Every single dose of the vaccine, 300 ug of mutant IDH1 20-mer peptide, came with topical imiquimod.

The TCR sequence derives from a man in his thirties or forties with glioma. Here the sequenced sample was PBMCs, taken from a glioma patient whose treatment included an IDH1 peptide vaccine. The rearrangement joins TRBV7-8 to TRBJ1-4; no reliable D call. The CDR3 coding sequence is TGTGCCAGCAGCCTTGGCCTGGCGTCCCGAACTAATGAAAAACTGTTTTTT. Encoded protein: CASSLGLASRTNEKLFF.